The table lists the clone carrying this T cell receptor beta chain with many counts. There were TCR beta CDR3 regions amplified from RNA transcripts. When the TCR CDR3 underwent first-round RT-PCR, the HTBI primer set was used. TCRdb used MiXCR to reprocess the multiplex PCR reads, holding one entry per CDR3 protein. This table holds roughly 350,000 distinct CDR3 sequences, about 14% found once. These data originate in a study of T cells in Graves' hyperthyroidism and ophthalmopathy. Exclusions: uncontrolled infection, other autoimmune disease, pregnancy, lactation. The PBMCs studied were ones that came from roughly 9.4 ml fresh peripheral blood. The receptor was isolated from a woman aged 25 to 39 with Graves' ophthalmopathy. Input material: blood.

The CDR3 sequence: CAWGQGDTQYF. CDR3 coding DNA: TGTGCCTGGGGACAGGGAGATACGCAGTATTTT. The J gene is TRBJ2-3, the V gene TRBV30, with TRBD1 identical over 8 bases. The CDR3 consists of 11 residues. In germline, CDR1 is GTSNPN, CDR2 SVGIG (reference sequence). J lost 5 bases, V lost 5 bases, and 0 bases had no gene match.